This TCR beta chain was observed in a study of chronic HIV infection and antiretroviral therapy. From the 5' RACE reads, TCRdb called clonotypes with MiXCR, one entry per CDR3 protein. This sample has 39,000 or so distinct CDR3 sequences, with roughly 7.6% found just once. There are 13 residues in the CDR3. Trimming pared 7 bases from V and 7 bases from J, leaving 19 bases between. Germline V gene sequence: CDR1 SQVTM, CDR2 ANQGSEA. The sample consisted of peripheral blood. The J gene is TRBJ1-1, the V gene TRBV29-1; D call uncertain. This TCR derives from an adult who had HIV and had not received antiretroviral therapy, or was an uninfected healthy control (not recorded which). CDR3 region: CSGLNTARGEAFF. CDR3 in DNA: TGCAGCGGACTGAACACCGCCCGAGGTGAAGCTTTCTTT.